This T cell receptor (beta chain) was observed in a study of blood T cell repertoires in COVID-19. Study-wide context: Specimens from acute and convalescent COVID-19 originated in the United States, Italy and Spain. Nucleic acid was either cDNA or gDNA, and it came from T cells, B-cell-depleted T cells, or PBMCs.

In the study's own analysis: Scientists estimated how many nucleated cells there were by amplifying reference gene primers. Using immunoSEQ multiplex PCR, the repertoire was profiled, and TCRdb retains in-frame clones only, with some absent. The DNA was the basis for D and trimming; V, J and clone size are from that table. The sample consists of about 240,000 clones, roughly 83% of them appearing once. CDR1 is MNHEY, CDR2 SVGAGI, per germline. CDR3 length: 16 residues. V shed 0 bases, J shed 7 bases, and the junction held 7 bases outside the gene matches. The receptor was derived from a woman older than 75 with acute or convalescent COVID-19. The sequencing sample was made of peripheral blood. The J gene is TRBJ1-3, the V gene TRBV6-5; 9 positions match TRBD1. The CDR3 DNA reads as TGTGCCAGCAGTTACTCGGGACAGGGAGGACGGAACACCATATATTTT. Translation gives CASSYSGQGGRNTIYF.